This T cell receptor beta chain appears in the sequencing data of a study of OX40 agonist ivuxolimab in advanced cancers. Study context: In this cohort, patients received ivuxolimab, an agonistic anti-OX40 (CD134) antibody. Mean age approximately 59 years, range about 23 to 79; about 81% male. Study observations and caveats: Nonresponders included some who also had low normalized T-cell clonal expansion.

Sequencing was performed with immunoSEQ multiplex PCR; in TCRdb, only in-frame clones are kept and a portion is missing. The table lists 40,000 to 45,000 clones, 85% to 90% of them singletons, with around a fifth in the top ten. The CDR3 consists of 13 residues. V shed 4 bases and J 4 bases; nucleotides not matched to a gene: 2. Germline V gene lookup returns CDR1 LNHDA and CDR2 SQIVND (reference sequence). As for this clone: The antigen remains unidentified.

Here the sequenced sample was CD4+ or CD8+ T cells sorted from blood, taken in a trial of the OX40 agonist ivuxolimab. This TCR came from an adult with an advanced solid tumor such as melanoma, head and neck, liver or kidney cancer. This sequence joins TRBV19 and TRBJ2-7, with TRBD1 identical over 9 bases. This chain's CDR3 is CASSTGTGYEQYV. The CDR3 DNA reads TGTGCCAGTAGTACAGGGACAGGGTACGAGCAGTACGTC.